This T cell receptor (beta chain) was identified during a study of beta chain features in type 1 diabetes. General study points: More deletions and fewer insertions at VDJ junctions were found in patients with type 1 diabetes. There was a possibility that cDNA sequencing over-represented cells with high TCR expression.

Researchers reported sorting CD4+ naive, central memory, regulatory and stem cell-like memory cells via CD45RO/CCR7/CD25/CD127/CD95/CD27. Reverse transcribing all isolated RNA meant expressed TCRB transcripts were sequenced. Profiling relied on immunoSEQ multiplex PCR, and the TCRdb table lists in-frame clones only, not all of them. The data contain hundreds of thousands of clones, 9.5% to 12% of them singletons. A remark on this clone: What it recognizes is unknown.

The germline V gene has CDR1 SQVTM and CDR2 ANQGSEA. This CDR3 region has 14 residues. V shed 2 bases and J 5 bases; nucleotides not matched to a gene: 5. This clonotype originated in a woman aged 18 to 35 in good health. The chain is built from TRBV29-1 and TRBJ2-5; 10 bases map to TRBD2. Material: naive CD4+ T cells from blood. The chain's CDR3 is CSVESSGSRETQYF. Written as DNA, the CDR3 is TGCAGCGTTGAATCTAGCGGGAGTCGGGAGACCCAGTACTTC.